This T cell receptor (beta chain) was identified during a study of cytomegalovirus exposure and HLA in healthy donors. Study results and caveats: CMV serostatus was the only immune exposure information that was available.

The CDR3 totals 15 residues. V gave up 0 bases and J gave up 4 bases, with 12 bases separating them. Germline V gives CDR1 MGHRA, CDR2 YSYEKL. On this clone: Its antigen is unidentified.

The PCR was carried out with 60 Vbeta primers and 13 Jbeta primers. Clones were read by immunoSEQ multiplex PCR, and TCRdb kept only the in-frame ones, dropping some. The sample has about 130,000 clones; approximately 80% are singletons. The rearrangement links TRBV4-1 to TRBJ1-1; D not certain. Input material: PBMCs. The receptor was derived from a boy between 2 and 15 years old in good health and CMV-seronegative. The CDR3 nucleotides are TGCGCCAGCAGCCAAGATACGGGATTAGTCACTGAAGCTTTCTTT. It is translated as CASSQDTGLVTEAFF.